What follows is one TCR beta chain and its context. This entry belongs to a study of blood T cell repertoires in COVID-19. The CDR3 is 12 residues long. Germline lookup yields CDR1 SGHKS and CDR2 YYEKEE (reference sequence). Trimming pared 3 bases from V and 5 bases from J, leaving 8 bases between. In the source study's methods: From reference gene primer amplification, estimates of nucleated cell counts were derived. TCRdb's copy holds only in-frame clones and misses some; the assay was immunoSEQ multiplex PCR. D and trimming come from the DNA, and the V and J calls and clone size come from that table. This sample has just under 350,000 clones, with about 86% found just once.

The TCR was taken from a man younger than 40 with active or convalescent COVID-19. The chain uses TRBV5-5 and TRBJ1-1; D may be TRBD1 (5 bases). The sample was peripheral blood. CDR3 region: CASSWGETEAFF. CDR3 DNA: TGTGCCAGCAGCTGGGGGGAAACTGAAGCTTTCTTT.